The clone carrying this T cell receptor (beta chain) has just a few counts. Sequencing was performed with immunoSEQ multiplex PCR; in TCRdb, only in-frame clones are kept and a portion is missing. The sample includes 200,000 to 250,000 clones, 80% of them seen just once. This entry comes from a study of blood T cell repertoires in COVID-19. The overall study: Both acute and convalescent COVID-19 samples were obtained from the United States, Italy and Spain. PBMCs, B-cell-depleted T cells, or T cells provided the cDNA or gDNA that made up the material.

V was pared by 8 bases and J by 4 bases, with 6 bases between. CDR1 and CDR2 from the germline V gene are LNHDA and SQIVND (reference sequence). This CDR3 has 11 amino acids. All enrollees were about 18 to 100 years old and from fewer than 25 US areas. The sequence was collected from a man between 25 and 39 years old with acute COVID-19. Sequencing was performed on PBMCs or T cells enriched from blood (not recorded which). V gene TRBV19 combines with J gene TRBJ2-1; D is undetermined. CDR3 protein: CASSEYNEQFF. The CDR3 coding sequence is TGTGCCAGTTCGGAGTACAATGAGCAGTTCTTC.